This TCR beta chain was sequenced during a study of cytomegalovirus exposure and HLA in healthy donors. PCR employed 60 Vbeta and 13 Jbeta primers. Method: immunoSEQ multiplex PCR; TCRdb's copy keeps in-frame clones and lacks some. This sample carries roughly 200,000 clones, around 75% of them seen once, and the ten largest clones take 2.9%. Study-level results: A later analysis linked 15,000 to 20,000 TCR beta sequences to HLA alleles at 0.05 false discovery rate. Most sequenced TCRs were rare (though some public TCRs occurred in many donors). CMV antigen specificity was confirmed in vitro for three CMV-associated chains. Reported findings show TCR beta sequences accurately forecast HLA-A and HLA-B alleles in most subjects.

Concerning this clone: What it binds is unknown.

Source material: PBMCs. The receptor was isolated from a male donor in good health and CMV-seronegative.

The CDR3 nucleotides are TGTGCCTGGAGCAAACTCTCTGGAAACACCATATATTTT. Translating it yields CAWSKLSGNTIYF. The chain uses TRBV30 and TRBJ1-3; D gene uncertain. Germline-derived CDR1 and CDR2 are GTSNPN and SVGIG (reference sequence). The CDR3 length is 13 residues. V was cut by 3 bases and J by 0 bases, with 6 bases left in between.